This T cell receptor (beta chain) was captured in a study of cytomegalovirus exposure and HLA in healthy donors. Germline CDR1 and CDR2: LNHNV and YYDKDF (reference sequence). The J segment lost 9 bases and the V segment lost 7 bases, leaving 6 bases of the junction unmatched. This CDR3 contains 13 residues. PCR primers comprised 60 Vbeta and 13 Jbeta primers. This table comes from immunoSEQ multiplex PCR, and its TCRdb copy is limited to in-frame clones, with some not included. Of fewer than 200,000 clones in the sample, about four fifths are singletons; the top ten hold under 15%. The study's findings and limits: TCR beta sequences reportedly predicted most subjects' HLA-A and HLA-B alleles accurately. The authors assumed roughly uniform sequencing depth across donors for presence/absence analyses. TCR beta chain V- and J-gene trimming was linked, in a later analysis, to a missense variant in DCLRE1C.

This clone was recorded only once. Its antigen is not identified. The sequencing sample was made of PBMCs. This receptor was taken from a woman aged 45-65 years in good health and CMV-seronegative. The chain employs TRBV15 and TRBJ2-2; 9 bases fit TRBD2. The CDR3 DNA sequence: TGTGCCACCATCCCGGCGGGGGGGCGGGAGCTGTTTTTT. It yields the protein CATIPAGGRELFF.